This TCR beta chain was profiled in a study of vaccination effects on CD4 cells after COVID-19. General study findings and limits: Cross-reactivity with common cold coronaviruses was shown by only 1 of 255 vaccine-induced clones in healthy vaccinees.

Profiling relied on immunoSEQ multiplex PCR, and the TCRdb table lists in-frame clones only, not all of them. The table records about 46,000 clones, 65% to 80% of them present only once. In the ViraFEST assay, antigen-specific CD4+ clonotypes were identified by expansion after peptide-pool stimulation. Isolation of CD4+ T cells took place after less than twelve days of culture. BNT162b2 vaccine or mRNA-1273 vaccine was given to participants in two doses. None of these healthy vaccinees had been infected with SARS-CoV-2 before vaccination. PBMC cultures contained about 2 million cells per well, around 9.7 IU/ml IL-2 and 10 ug/ml peptides. IL-2 medium was substituted for half the medium on days 3 and 7. Germline V gives CDR1 SQVTM, CDR2 ANQGSEA. V was trimmed by 7 bases and J by 0 bases, leaving 15 bases between them. CDR3 length: 14 amino acids. A word on this clone: The antigen is unknown.

The chain links TRBV29-1 to TRBJ1-1; D is ambiguous. This TCR derives from a human donor who received a COVID-19 vaccine. Sample: CD4+ T cells from PBMCs cultured with HCoV-OC43 spike peptides, taken after COVID-19 vaccination. Specified subset: HCoV-OC43 spike overlapping peptide pool stimulation. This chain's CDR3 is CSAKGVAVNTEAFF. The CDR3 bases are TGCAGCGCCAAGGGTGTAGCGGTGAACACTGAAGCTTTCTTT.